One and the same sample provided the 23 T cell receptor beta chains below, sequenced in a study of cytomegalovirus exposure and HLA in healthy donors. The primer mix had 60 Vbeta and 13 Jbeta primers. Some clones are missing from TCRdb's copy, which holds only in-frame ones; the method was immunoSEQ multiplex PCR. The sample yields some 140,000 clones, roughly 85% seen once. The source material was PBMCs. Every receptor here comes from a man aged 35-49 years in good health and CMV-seropositive.

This clone showed up just once. J is TRBJ2-5 and V is TRBV19; D might be TRBD1 (5 bases). This CDR3 is 11 amino acids long. CDR1 and CDR2 from the germline V gene are LNHDA and SQIVND (reference sequence). V lost 8 bases and J lost 5, with 9 bases in between. The CDR3 sequence: CASQGWETQYF. CDR3 in DNA: TGTGCCAGTCAGGGTTGGGAGACCCAGTACTTC.

In nucleotides, the CDR3 is TGTGCCAGTAGTATTAAAAGACTAGCGGGAACGGAGACCCAGTACTTC. Its translation is CASSIKRLAGTETQYF. The chain carries TRBV19 and TRBJ2-5, with 11 positions matching TRBD2. CDR3 length equals 16 residues. The germline gives CDR1 LNHDA, CDR2 SQIVND (reference sequence). Losses at the gene ends were 3 bases for V and 5 bases for J; bases not matched to a gene: 8.

Worth noting for this clone: In the same sample, other DNA sequences code for this CDR3. The CDR3, as DNA: TGCGCCAGCAGCTTGGGCAGCCAAGAGACCCAGTACTTC. Its translation: CASSLGSQETQYF. The chain combines TRBV5-1 with TRBJ2-5; D gene ambiguous. The CDR3 totals 13 residues. The germline V gene has CDR1 SGHRS and CDR2 YFSETQ. V lost 0 bases to trimming and J lost 1 base, with 4 bases between them. Full variable domain (outside the CDR3, taken from reference TRBV5-1 and TRBJ2-5): KAGVTQTPRYLIKTRGQQVTLSCSPISGHRSVSWYQQTPGQGLQFLFEYFSETQRNKGNFPGRFSGRQFSNSRSEMNVSTLELGDSALYLCASSLGSQETQYFGPGTRLLVL.

The chain links TRBV5-4 to TRBJ1-4; a weak D match, TRBD1 (6 bases). Trimming took off 2 bases at V and 3 bases at J, with 11 bases between the two ends. The CDR3 is 15 residues long. Germline V gene lookup returns CDR1 SGHNT and CDR2 YYREEE (reference sequence). The DNA of the CDR3 is TGTGCCAGCAGCTTCGGGGGGCGGGCTAATGAAAAACTGTTTTTT. It translates to CASSFGGRANEKLFF. Looking up the rest from reference TRBV5-4 and TRBJ1-4 gives the full variable domain: ETGVTQSPTHLIKTRGQQVTLRCSSQSGHNTVSWYQQALGQGPQFIFQYYREEENGRGNFPPRFSGLQFPNYSSELNVNALELDDSALYLCASSFGGRANEKLFFGSGTQLSVL.

The chain uses TRBV10-3 and TRBJ1-4; 10 nucleotides align to TRBD1. The V segment lost 0 bases and the J segment 0 bases; nucleotides outside the gene matches: 7. The CDR3 is made up of 19 amino acids. Germline CDR1 and CDR2: ENHRY and SYGVKD. CDR3 in amino acids: CAISESETGGPTTNEKLFF. Written as DNA, the CDR3 is TGTGCCATCAGTGAGTCCGAGACAGGGGGCCCTACAACTAATGAAAAACTGTTTTTT.

This clone was counted a few times. J is TRBJ1-3 and V is TRBV19; D is possibly TRBD1 (6 bases). The CDR3 sequence is 15 residues long. Germline V gene data show CDR1 as LNHDA and CDR2 as SQIVND (reference sequence). V lost 3 bases, J lost 0 bases, and 9 bases lay in between. This CDR3 is CASSITGYSGNTIYF. CDR3 nucleotides: TGTGCCAGTAGTATCACAGGGTACTCTGGAAACACCATATATTTT.

The genes are TRBV10-1 and TRBJ1-2; the D is unclear. The CDR3 runs 14 residues. Germline V CDR1 and CDR2: WNHNN, SYGVQD (reference sequence). V was shortened by 0 bases and J by 9 bases, with 14 bases between the two germline ends. The CDR3 nucleotides are TGCGCCAGCAGTGAGTCGTCGGGGTCGCCGCGCTACACCTTC. This encodes CASSESSGSPRYTF.

This clone was counted only a few times. This sequence joins TRBV10-2 and TRBJ2-1, with 9 bases fitting TRBD1. V shed 10 bases, J shed 4 bases, and the junction held 11 bases outside the gene matches. The CDR3 consists of 15 residues. Germline CDR1 reads WSHSY; CDR2 reads SAAADI. This CDR3 is CATRTGTGYYNEQFF. The DNA of the CDR3 is TGCGCCACCCGAACCGGGACAGGGTATTACAATGAGCAGTTCTTC.

The rearrangement links TRBV2 to TRBJ1-1; D is uncertain. Per the germline V gene, CDR1 is SNHLY and CDR2 is FYNNEI. The CDR3 consists of 11 residues. V was pared by 5 bases and J by 5 bases, with 6 bases between. CDR3 in amino acids: CASSSPTEAFF. The CDR3, as DNA: TGTGCCAGCAGTTCCCCAACTGAAGCTTTCTTT.

The chain uses TRBV2 and TRBJ2-1; D not certain. Germline V gene sequence: CDR1 SNHLY, CDR2 FYNNEI. Trimming stripped 7 bases from V and 9 bases from J, with 13 bases between. The CDR3 runs 12 residues. CDR3 residues: CASTLAPSEQFF. The CDR3 DNA follows: TGTGCCAGCACGTTAGCCCCGAGTGAGCAGTTCTTC.

This chain links TRBV6-1 with TRBJ2-2; 13 positions match TRBD2. The V segment lost 2 bases and the J segment 4 bases; nucleotides outside the gene matches: 7. The CDR3 totals 18 residues. The germline V gene encodes CDR1 MNHNS and CDR2 SASEGT. CDR3 sequence reads: CASSEILAGGRVTGELFF. DNA of the CDR3: TGTGCCAGCAGTGAAATACTAGCGGGAGGGAGGGTCACCGGGGAGCTGTTTTTT.

The J gene is TRBJ2-7, the V gene TRBV5-1; 10 nucleotides match TRBD1. With 3 bases clipped from V and 7 bases from J, the junction kept 13 bases outside the gene matches. Germline-derived CDR1 and CDR2 are SGHRS and YFSETQ. The length of the CDR3 is 16 residues. CDR3 nucleotide sequence: TGCGCCAGCAGCTGGATGACCGGGACAGGGGCAGGGGAGCAGTACTTC. This gives the protein CASSWMTGTGAGEQYF.

The chain has TRBV28 and TRBJ1-1; 7 bases match TRBD1. The CDR3 is 13 amino acids. Germline lookup yields CDR1 MDHEN and CDR2 SYDVKM. J gave up 6 bases and V 3 bases, and 4 bases lay outside the gene matches. The CDR3 reads CASSLTGSAEAFF. The CDR3 region has the DNA TGTGCCAGCAGTTTGACAGGGAGCGCTGAAGCTTTCTTT.

This clone has just one count. V gene TRBV5-5 combines with J gene TRBJ1-1; no reliable D call. V was cut by 5 bases and J by 5 bases, with 19 bases left in between. CDR1 SGHKS and CDR2 YYEKEE come from the germline V gene (reference sequence). The CDR3 spans 15 residues. CDR3 sequence reads: CASRPVGRRGTEAFF. CDR3 DNA: TGTGCCAGCAGACCTGTTGGTAGGCGGGGAACTGAAGCTTTCTTT.

V gene TRBV30 combines with J gene TRBJ1-5; possible D gene TRBD1, 6 bases. The CDR3 consists of 14 residues. Per the germline V gene, CDR1 is GTSNPN and CDR2 is SVGIG (reference sequence). V lost 0 bases to trimming and J lost 11 bases, with 17 bases between them. The CDR3 bases are TGTGCCTGGAGTGTACTCGGCAGGGGAAAGGCCCAGCATTTT. Encoded protein: CAWSVLGRGKAQHF.

This chain joins TRBV28 and TRBJ2-7, with D maybe TRBD1 (5 bases). This CDR3 is 14 amino acids long. Germline V CDR1 and CDR2: MDHEN, SYDVKM. V lost 1 base and J lost 2, with 9 bases in between. The CDR3, as DNA: TGTGCCAGCAGTTTATTACAGGCGACCTACGAGCAGTACTTC. This sequence encodes CASSLLQATYEQYF. Full variable domain (outside the CDR3, taken from reference TRBV28 and TRBJ2-7): DVKVTQSSRYLVKRTGEKVFLECVQDMDHENMFWYRQDPGLGLRLIYFSYDVKMKEKGDIPEGYSVSREKKERFSLILESASTNQTSMYLCASSLLQATYEQYFGPGTRLTVT.

The chain recombines TRBV19 with TRBJ1-5, with 8 bases aligning to TRBD1. The CDR3 contains 12 residues. V lost 10 bases, J lost 6 bases, and 5 bases stayed unmatched. Germline V CDR1 and CDR2: LNHDA, SQIVND (reference sequence). CDR3 nucleotide sequence: TGTGCCATACGACAGGGGAGTCAGCCCCAGCATTTT. Translation: CAIRQGSQPQHF.

The chain combines TRBV18 with TRBJ1-2, with D possibly TRBD1 on 5 matching bases. The CDR3 is 14 residues long. V lost 2 bases and J lost 5, with 12 bases in between. In germline, CDR1 is KGHSH, CDR2 LQKENI. The CDR3 here is CASSPSGAGYGYTF. The CDR3 DNA sequence: TGTGCCAGCTCACCAAGTGGGGCTGGGTATGGCTACACCTTC. The full variable domain, completed using reference TRBV18 and TRBJ1-2, is NAGVMQNPRHLVRRRGQEARLRCSPMKGHSHVYWYRQLPEEGLKFMVYLQKENIIDESGMPKERFSAEFPKEGPSILRIQQVVRGDSAAYFCASSPSGAGYGYTFGSGTRLTVV.

The J gene is TRBJ2-2, the V gene TRBV29-1, with 10 nucleotides matching TRBD2. CDR3 length: 15 amino acids. Germline values: CDR1 SQVTM, CDR2 ANQGSEA. V lost 6 bases to trimming and J lost 1 base; unmatched junction nucleotides: 5. The CDR3 loop reads CSVLTSGVNTGELFF. The DNA of the CDR3 is TGCAGCGTCCTTACTAGCGGGGTGAACACCGGGGAGCTGTTTTTT.

This clone was detected a few times. The CDR3 reads CASSVTGQGGEKLFF. CDR3 DNA sequence: TGCGCCAGCAGCGTCACGGGACAGGGTGGTGAAAAACTGTTTTTT. V is TRBV5-1 and J is TRBJ1-4; 9 positions agree with TRBD1. V was pared by 4 bases and J by 7 bases, with 8 bases of the junction left unmatched. The CDR3 is 15 residues long. Germline loops: CDR1 SGHRS, CDR2 YFSETQ.

This clone was counted once. The chain uses TRBV6-5 and TRBJ2-7, with a weak D call TRBD1 (6 bases). V lost 6 bases and J 6 bases, leaving 21 bases between the germline ends. CDR3 length equals 15 residues. Germline lookup yields CDR1 MNHEY and CDR2 SVGAGI. The CDR3 bases are TGTGCCAGCAGCCCACGAAATTCCAGAGGGGGCGAGCAGTACTTC. This gives the protein CASSPRNSRGGEQYF.

V gene TRBV4-2 combines with J gene TRBJ2-5; tentatively, D is TRBD2 (5 bases). The J call may be mistaken, given a closer DNA end match to TRBJ2-7. Germline V gives CDR1 LGHNA, CDR2 YNFKEQ. CDR3 size: 14 residues. The CDR3 region has the DNA TGTGCCAGCAGCCTGGAGGATCGCTTCTACGAGCAGTACTTC. Protein sequence: CASSLEDRFYEQYF.

The chain combines TRBV10-2 with TRBJ1-5; 10 bases are a match to TRBD1. This CDR3 has 14 residues. CDR1 is WSHSY, CDR2 SAAADI, per germline. After removal of 7 bases from V and 7 bases from J, the junction contained 7 bases not matched to a gene. CDR3 DNA: TGCGCCAGCACGGACAGGGGGAGAACGCAGCCCCAGCATTTT. Amino acid sequence: CASTDRGRTQPQHF.